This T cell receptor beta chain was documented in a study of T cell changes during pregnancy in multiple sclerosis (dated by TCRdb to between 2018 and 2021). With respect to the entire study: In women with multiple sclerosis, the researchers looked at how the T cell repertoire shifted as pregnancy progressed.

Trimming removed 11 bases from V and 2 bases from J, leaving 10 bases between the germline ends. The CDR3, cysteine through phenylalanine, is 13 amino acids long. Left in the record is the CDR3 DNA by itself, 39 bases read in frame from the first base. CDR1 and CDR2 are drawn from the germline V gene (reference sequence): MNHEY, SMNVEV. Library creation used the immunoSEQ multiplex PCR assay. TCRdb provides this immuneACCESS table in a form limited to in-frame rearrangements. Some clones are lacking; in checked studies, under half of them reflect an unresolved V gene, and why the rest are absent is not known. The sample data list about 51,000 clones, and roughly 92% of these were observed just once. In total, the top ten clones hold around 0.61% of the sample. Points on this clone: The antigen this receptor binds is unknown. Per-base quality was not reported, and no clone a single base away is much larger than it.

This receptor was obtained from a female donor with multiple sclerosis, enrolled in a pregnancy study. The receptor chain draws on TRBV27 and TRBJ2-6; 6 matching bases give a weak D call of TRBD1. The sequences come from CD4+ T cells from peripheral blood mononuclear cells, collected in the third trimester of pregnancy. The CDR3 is CAFPGAGANVLTF. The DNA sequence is TGTGCCTTTCCAGGGGCTGGGGCCAACGTCCTGACTTTC.